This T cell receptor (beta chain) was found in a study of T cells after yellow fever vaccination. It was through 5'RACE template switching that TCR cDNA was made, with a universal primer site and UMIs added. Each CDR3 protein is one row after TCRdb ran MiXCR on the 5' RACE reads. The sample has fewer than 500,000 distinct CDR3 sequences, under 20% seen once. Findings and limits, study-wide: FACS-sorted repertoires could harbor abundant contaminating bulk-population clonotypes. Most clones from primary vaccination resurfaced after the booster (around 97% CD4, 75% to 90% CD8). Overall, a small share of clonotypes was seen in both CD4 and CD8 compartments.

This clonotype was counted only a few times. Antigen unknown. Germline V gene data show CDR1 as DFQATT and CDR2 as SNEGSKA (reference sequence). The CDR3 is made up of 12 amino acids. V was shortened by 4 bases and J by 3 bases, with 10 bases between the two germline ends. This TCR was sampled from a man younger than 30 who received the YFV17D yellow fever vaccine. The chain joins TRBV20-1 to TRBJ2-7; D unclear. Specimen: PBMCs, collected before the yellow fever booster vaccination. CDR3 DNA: TGCAGTGCTAAGGGCAGCAACTACGAGCAGTACGTC. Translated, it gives CSAKGSNYEQYV.